A single sample is the source of the 23 T cell receptor beta chains below, sequenced in a study of lung T cells in sarcoidosis with Löfgren's syndrome. TCRdb redid the calling of the reads with MiXCR, one entry per CDR3 protein. The sample consists of roughly 2,600 distinct CDR3 sequences, 25% to 35% of them appearing once. Sequencing used CD4+ T cells from PBMCs. The receptors here all came from a human donor with sarcoidosis (Löfgren's syndrome or another form), or a control subject (not recorded which).

This clonotype is termed large. The gene calls are TRBV20-1 and TRBJ2-3; TRBD2 matches 9 bases. The germline V gene encodes CDR1 DFQATT and CDR2 SNEGSKA (reference sequence). Losses at the gene ends were 3 bases for V and 5 bases for J; bases not matched to a gene: 3. The CDR3 sequence is 13 residues long. In DNA form, the CDR3 reads TGCAGTGCTAGGCTAGCGGGAAGAGATACGCAGTATTTT. This sequence encodes CSARLAGRDTQYF.

CDR3 in amino acids: CASSQVGQDPEQYF. Here the CDR3 DNA reads TGTGCCAGCAGCCAAGTTGGCCAGGACCCGGAGCAGTACTTC. The rearrangement uses TRBV4-2 and TRBJ2-7; D uncertain. The V and J ends lost 1 base and 7 bases respectively, with 14 bases between them. The CDR3 runs 14 residues. The germline CDR1 and CDR2 sequences are LGHNA and YNFKEQ.

This clonotype was counted between two and nine times. A read error may explain this, as a much larger clone is one base away. Because the CDR3 is missing its conserved closing phenylalanine or tryptophan, this is likely a read error. The J gene is TRBJ2-2, the V gene TRBV28; weak D call: TRBD2 (7 bases). This CDR3 is built from 14 residues. Trimming shortened V by 3 bases and J by 5 bases, and 10 bases separated the two germline ends. From germline, CDR1 is MDHEN and CDR2 SYDVKM. CDR3 coding DNA: TGTGCCAGCAGTTTCGAGGGGGGGACCGGGGAGCTGTTTTGT. Amino acids: CASSFEGGTGELFC.

This clonotype is classed as medium-sized (0.01 to 0.1%). The gene calls are TRBV9 and TRBJ2-3; D might be TRBD2 (5 bases). The CDR3 consists of 14 residues. Germline V lookup: CDR1 SGDLS, CDR2 YYNGEE. V lost 3 bases, J lost 3 bases, and 11 bases lay in between. CDR3 amino acids: CASSADFKTDTQYF. CDR3 DNA: TGTGCCAGCAGCGCGGACTTTAAAACAGATACGCAGTATTTT.

This clonotype appeared many times. The chain recombines TRBV5-1 with TRBJ2-5, with D unresolved. This CDR3 region has 13 residues. The germline gives CDR1 SGHRS, CDR2 YFSETQ. Trimming removed 1 base at V and 2 bases at J, with 6 bases between. The CDR3 is CASSLNVQETQYF. The CDR3 DNA follows: TGCGCCAGCAGCTTGAATGTACAAGAGACCCAGTACTTC.

This clonotype was detected many times. V usage is TRBV5-6 and J usage is TRBJ1-6; 7 bases map to TRBD1. The CDR3 totals 15 residues. V dropped 4 bases and J dropped 7; count of bases not matched to a gene: 8. CDR1 is SGHDT and CDR2 is YYEEEE in the germline V gene. The CDR3: CASSPRGGQNSPLHF. CDR3 in DNA: TGTGCCAGCAGCCCCCGAGGGGGACAGAATTCACCCCTCCACTTT.

With regard to this clonotype: No conserved phenylalanine or tryptophan ends this CDR3, so it is likely a read error. No DNA is shown, since the ends of the CDR3 on it are uncertain; the CDR3 is the one TCRdb lists. V gene TRBV6-1 combines with J gene TRBJ1-5; TRBD1, the table's D call, lacks a check against the DNA. A total of 15 residues make up the CDR3, ends included. CDR1 and CDR2 from the germline V gene are MNHNS and SASEGT. CDR3 amino acids: CERREQGDRNKQKNV.

Points on this clonotype: At one end the junction does not follow the germline gene, possibly because of a read error. J is TRBJ2-4 and V is TRBV28; D may be TRBD2 (5 bases). This CDR3 region has 15 residues. Germline V lookup: CDR1 MDHEN, CDR2 SYDVKM. In DNA form, the CDR3 reads TGTGCCAGCGGTCCCTCACCAGAGGGCAAAGACATTCAGTACTTC. Translation: CASGPSPEGKDIQYF.

Judged by abundance, this clonotype is medium-sized. This chain links TRBV11-3 with TRBJ2-3, with no clear D. This CDR3 has 13 residues. V dropped 0 bases and J dropped 2 bases, with 3 bases sitting between them. Germline V gene lookup returns CDR1 SGHNT and CDR2 YENEEA. DNA for the CDR3: TGTGCCAGCAGCTTAGACAACACAGATACGCAGTATTTT. Protein sequence: CASSLDNTDTQYF.

Judged by abundance, this clonotype is medium-sized (0.01 to 0.1%). The chain is built from TRBV5-1 and TRBJ2-7; 9 bases fit TRBD2. Germline trimming cut 4 bases from V and 7 bases from J; bases unmatched to any gene: 18. Germline assignment: CDR1 SGHRS and CDR2 YFSETQ. The CDR3 is 17 amino acids. The CDR3 region is CASSPVPGGIAGVEQYF. The CDR3 nucleotides read TGCGCCAGCAGCCCGGTCCCAGGCGGGATAGCGGGAGTTGAGCAGTACTTC.

On this clonotype: The junction shows a germline mismatch at one end, possibly a read error. The chain couples TRBV2 to TRBJ1-6; D might be TRBD1 (5 bases). The CDR3 loop spans 14 amino acids. The germline CDR1 and CDR2 sequences are SNHLY and FYNNEI. For the CDR3, the DNA is TGTGCCAGCAGCGACCGGGGCCTCGAACAACCCCTACACTTT. The encoded protein is CASSDRGLEQPLHF.

By share, this clonotype counts as medium-sized. The V and J genes are TRBV28 and TRBJ1-1, with TRBD1 identical over 7 bases. This CDR3 is 18 amino acids long. Trimming took 2 bases from V and 4 from J; bases not matched to a gene: 16. Per the germline V gene, CDR1 is MDHEN and CDR2 is SYDVKM. The CDR3 loop is CASSLGPWTGGEGTEAFF. The DNA of the CDR3 is TGTGCCAGCAGTTTAGGACCATGGACAGGCGGGGAGGGCACTGAAGCTTTCTTT.

Remarks on this clonotype: This CDR3 is missing its conserved last phenylalanine or tryptophan, likely due to a read error. The chain combines TRBV18 with TRBJ1-1; a weak D match, TRBD1 (5 bases). V lost 6 bases to trimming and J lost 4 bases, with 18 bases between them. The CDR3 loop spans 15 amino acids. Looked up from germline, CDR1 is KGHSH and CDR2 is LQKENI. The CDR3 sequence is CASSYQSRGGTEAFL. The CDR3 DNA follows: TGTGCCAGCTCGTACCAGTCGAGGGGAGGCACTGAAGCTTTCCTC.

In its sample, this clonotype is medium-sized. This chain uses TRBV29-1 with TRBJ2-3; 8 positions agree with TRBD1. Germline V lookup: CDR1 SQVTM, CDR2 ANQGSEA. Trimming took 7 bases from V and 0 from J; bases not matched to a gene: 3. The CDR3 length is 13 residues. The CDR3 DNA reads TGCAGCGCCTGGACAGGGAGCACAGATACGCAGTATTTT. This gives the protein CSAWTGSTDTQYF.

Sample share makes this clonotype medium-sized. The J gene is TRBJ2-1, the V gene TRBV5-1; D gene uncertain. CDR3 length: 14 amino acids. The germline V gene encodes CDR1 SGHRS and CDR2 YFSETQ. V was cut by 6 bases and J by 12 bases, with 22 bases left in between. DNA of the CDR3: TGCGCCAGCAAATTACATTGGCGGATAGATTGGCAGTTCTTC. Protein product: CASKLHWRIDWQFF.

Details on this clonotype: The junction departs from germline at one end; a sequencing error may be responsible. The chain links TRBV7-6 to TRBJ2-1; a possible D gene is TRBD1 (5 bases). The CDR3 loop spans 13 amino acids. Germline-derived CDR1 and CDR2 are SGHVS and FNYEAQ. The CDR3 spells CTSSSRQINEQLF. The CDR3 coding sequence is TGTACCAGCAGCTCCCGACAGATCAATGAGCAGCTCTTC.

This clonotype counts as large. The chain recombines TRBV28 with TRBJ2-7; D is perhaps TRBD1 or TRBD2 (5 bases each). V lost 8 bases, J lost 2 bases, and 16 bases lay in between. CDR3 length: 14 residues. Germline V gene data show CDR1 as MDHEN and CDR2 as SYDVKM. CDR3 sequence (DNA): TGTGCCAGCTGGGACGGGGCCCGCACCTACGAGCAGTACTTC. Translation gives CASWDGARTYEQYF.

As regards this clonotype: With a much larger clone just one base away, this may be a read error. The gene calls are TRBV29-1 and TRBJ2-6; D is possibly TRBD1 (5 bases). The CDR3 totals 13 residues. Per the germline V gene, CDR1 is SQVTM and CDR2 is ANQGSEA. V gave up 6 bases and J gave up 0 bases, with 6 bases separating them. In DNA, the CDR3 is TGCAGCGTGGACATCTCTGGGGCCAACGTCCTGACTTTC. Amino acids: CSVDISGANVLTF.

This clonotype rates as large. The chain recombines TRBV28 with TRBJ1-3; TRBD1 agrees at 7 bases. This CDR3 spans 13 amino acids. Germline CDR1 is MDHEN and CDR2 is SYDVKM. Trimming took 8 bases from V and 2 from J; bases not matched to a gene: 3. The CDR3 sequence is CASLTGTGNTIYF. The CDR3 region has the DNA TGTGCCAGCTTGACAGGGACTGGAAACACCATATATTTT.

On this clonotype: At one end the junction does not follow the germline gene, possibly because of a read error. The rearrangement uses TRBV28 and TRBJ2-1; the match to TRBD1 covers 9 bases. The germline V gene has CDR1 MDHEN and CDR2 SYDVKM. This CDR3 region has 16 residues. The DNA of the CDR3 is TGTGCCAGCGTATCCCCCGGGACAGGGATTTACAACGAGCAGTTCTTC. Residues: CASVSPGTGIYNEQFF.

By proportion, this clonotype is medium-sized. The V call is TRBV20-1, the J call TRBJ1-2; 7 bases map to TRBD1. The germline CDR1 and CDR2 sequences are DFQATT and SNEGSKA (reference sequence). Trimming cost V 6 bases and J 2 bases; bases outside gene matches: 6. This CDR3 has 13 amino acids. DNA for the CDR3: TGCAGTGCCAAGGGGACAGCCAACTATGGCTACACCTTC. Translating it yields CSAKGTANYGYTF.

By share, this clonotype ranks as medium-sized. This rearrangement joins TRBV19 to TRBJ1-4; 11 nucleotides align to TRBD1. V lost 4 bases, J lost 0 bases, and 7 bases stayed unmatched. Germline V CDR1 and CDR2: LNHDA, SQIVND (reference sequence). This CDR3 contains 18 residues. The CDR3 loop reads CASSKYRDRGTTNEKLFF. The CDR3, as DNA: TGTGCCAGTAGTAAATACCGGGACAGGGGGACAACTAATGAAAAACTGTTTTTT.

Sample share makes this clonotype medium-sized (0.01 to 0.1%). The CDR3 DNA is TGTGCCAGCAGTTACTCAGCCTACGAGCAGTACTTC. Residues: CASSYSAYEQYF. This chain joins TRBV6-2 or TRBV6-3 and TRBJ2-7; D not certain. CDR3 length equals 12 residues. V lost 0 bases to trimming and J lost 2 bases, with 2 bases between them. Germline CDR1 reads MNHEY; CDR2 reads SVGEGT.